This entry lists 32 T cell receptor beta chains sequenced from one sample in a study of cytomegalovirus exposure and HLA in healthy donors. Use of 60 Vbeta and 13 Jbeta primers characterized the PCR. Measured with immunoSEQ multiplex PCR; TCRdb has only the in-frame clones, and not every one. This sample has about 120,000 clones, with around 77% found just once. Sequenced sample: PBMCs. These receptors were obtained from a human donor in good health.

This chain links TRBV18 with TRBJ2-3; 8 positions agree with TRBD1. The CDR3 is 16 residues long. V lost 3 bases to trimming and J lost 6 bases; unmatched junction nucleotides: 11. The germline gives CDR1 KGHSH, CDR2 LQKENI. CDR3 sequence reads: CASSPPGGGSRDTQYF. The CDR3 nucleotides read TGTGCCAGCTCACCTCCAGGGGGCGGATCTAGGGATACGCAGTATTTT.

The V call is TRBV2, the J call TRBJ2-1, with 9 bases aligning to TRBD2. The CDR3 contains 14 residues. Trimming at V came to 7 bases and at J to 5 bases, leaving 6 bases not matched to a gene. Germline V gives CDR1 SNHLY, CDR2 FYNNEI. CDR3 nucleotides: TGTGCCAGCACGGGCGGGAGGGCCCACAATGAGCAGTTCTTC. Its protein product is CASTGGRAHNEQFF.

V and J are TRBV7-8 and TRBJ2-5; TRBD2 matches 8 bases. The DNA matches TRBJ2-7 better at its end, which makes the J call doubtful. Germline V lookup: CDR1 SGHVS, CDR2 FQNEAQ. CDR3 length equals 19 residues. CDR3 sequence (DNA): TGTGCCAGCAGCTTAGGATTCGGGGCCCCCGGGGGGGTTTTGGGCGAGCAGTACTTC. Its protein product is CASSLGFGAPGGVLGEQYF.

The chain is built from TRBV6-5 and TRBJ2-5; TRBD1 matches 10 bases. V lost 5 bases, J lost 11 bases, and 14 bases stayed unmatched. The V gene's germline CDR1 is MNHEY and CDR2 SVGAGI. The CDR3 spans 15 residues. This CDR3 is CASSAPGQGTGEQYF. The DNA for the CDR3 is TGTGCCAGCAGTGCTCCGGGACAGGGGACGGGTGAGCAGTACTTC.

The V gene is TRBV10-3, the J gene TRBJ1-1; 10 positions agree with TRBD1. CDR3 size: 18 residues. V lost 2 bases, J lost 1 base, and 10 bases stayed unmatched. Germline CDR1 and CDR2: ENHRY and SYGVKD. CDR3 protein: CAISETPGQGSGNTEAFF. CDR3 DNA: TGTGCCATCAGTGAGACCCCGGGACAGGGGTCGGGGAACACTGAAGCTTTCTTT.

There are a few counts of this clone. This rearrangement joins TRBV19 to TRBJ2-7; 9 nucleotides match TRBD1. The V segment lost 5 bases and the J segment 0 bases; nucleotides outside the gene matches: 2. Germline values: CDR1 LNHDA, CDR2 SQIVND (reference sequence). The CDR3 spans 14 residues. For the CDR3, the DNA is TGTGCCAGTAGTCGGGACAGGGCCTCCTACGAGCAGTACTTC. It codes for CASSRDRASYEQYF.

This clone was seen a few times. This sequence joins TRBV18 and TRBJ1-1, with 7 bases that match TRBD1. After removal of 5 bases from V and 3 bases from J, the junction contained 6 bases not matched to a gene. The CDR3 is 14 residues long. The germline gives CDR1 KGHSH, CDR2 LQKENI. The CDR3 DNA sequence: TGTGCCAGCTCAGAACAGGGGTCGGACACTGAAGCTTTCTTT. Residues: CASSEQGSDTEAFF.

The rearrangement uses TRBV6-6 and TRBJ2-7; TRBD1 matches at 8 bases. This CDR3 is 15 amino acids long. CDR1 MNHNY and CDR2 SVGAGI come from the germline V gene (reference sequence). V lost 6 bases to trimming and J lost 3 bases; unmatched junction nucleotides: 10. The CDR3 DNA reads as TGTGCCAGCAGCGCAAACAGGGGGGCGGGCTACGAGCAGTACTTC. Its translation: CASSANRGAGYEQYF.

The chain employs TRBV29-1 and TRBJ1-2; TRBD1 matches at 9 bases. The V and J ends lost 5 bases and 8 bases, in that order; junction bases with no gene match: 9. CDR1 is SQVTM, CDR2 ANQGSEA, per germline. The CDR3 totals 13 residues. The CDR3 here is CSVPLAGTGGYTF. The CDR3, as DNA: TGCAGCGTTCCTCTGGCAGGGACAGGGGGCTACACCTTC.

The count of this clone is one. V usage is TRBV27 and J usage is TRBJ2-5; D call uncertain. This CDR3 contains 16 residues. V lost 1 base and J lost 3, with 15 bases in between. Germline V CDR1 and CDR2: MNHEY, SMNVEV (reference sequence). Written as DNA, the CDR3 is TGTGCCAGCAGTTTATTTCGGCAGAGCGTCGAAGAGACCCAGTACTTC. Protein: CASSLFRQSVEETQYF.

This chain uses TRBV18 with TRBJ2-3; TRBD1 is a possible D gene (5 bases). V was trimmed by 6 bases and J by 1 base, leaving 17 bases between them. CDR1 KGHSH and CDR2 LQKENI come from the germline V gene. This CDR3 is 16 amino acids long. CDR3 residues: CASSPTELTGTDTQYF. CDR3 coding DNA: TGTGCCAGCTCTCCGACAGAGTTAACTGGCACAGATACGCAGTATTTT.

This sequence joins TRBV28 and TRBJ2-7; 10 positions match TRBD1. Germline values: CDR1 MDHEN, CDR2 SYDVKM. Losses at the gene ends were 6 bases for V and 3 bases for J; bases not matched to a gene: 11. This CDR3 is 16 amino acids long. This CDR3 reads CASRATGTGALYEQYF. Written as DNA, the CDR3 is TGTGCCAGCAGGGCAACCGGGACAGGGGCCCTCTACGAGCAGTACTTC.

The genes are TRBV7-8 and TRBJ2-1, with 9 nucleotides matching TRBD1. This CDR3 contains 16 residues. Germline loops: CDR1 SGHVS, CDR2 FQNEAQ. The trim removed 5 bases at V and 5 bases at J, leaving 10 bases unmatched. The CDR3 here is CASSKSGTGPDNEQFF. In nucleotides, the CDR3 is TGTGCCAGCAGCAAATCCGGGACAGGGCCGGACAATGAGCAGTTCTTC.

In its sample, this clone was seen once. The chain uses TRBV5-4 and TRBJ2-3, with D possibly TRBD1 on 6 matching bases. Germline V lookup: CDR1 SGHNT, CDR2 YYREEE (reference sequence). The CDR3 loop spans 16 amino acids. V lost 1 base, J lost 1 base, and 13 bases lay in between. The CDR3 sequence is CASSLSGVIGTDTQYF. The CDR3 DNA sequence: TGTGCCAGCAGCTTGTCAGGGGTGATCGGCACAGATACGCAGTATTTT.

In its sample, this clone was seen once. The rearrangement joins TRBV5-4 to TRBJ1-1; no definite D call. The CDR3 consists of 13 residues. CDR1 and CDR2 from the germline V gene are SGHNT and YYREEE (reference sequence). The germline V and J ends were trimmed by 2 bases and 3 bases, with 8 bases remaining between them. The CDR3 coding sequence is TGTGCCAGCAGCTTCTACAGCTACACTGAAGCTTTCTTT. Its protein product is CASSFYSYTEAFF.

This chain links TRBV6-5 with TRBJ1-2; TRBD1 might be the D (5 bases). This CDR3 has 13 residues. V shed 6 bases and J shed 0 bases, with 8 bases lying between them. The germline V gene has CDR1 MNHEY and CDR2 SVGAGI. The CDR3 spells CASSPTANYGYTF. CDR3 bases: TGTGCCAGCAGCCCGACAGCTAACTATGGCTACACCTTC.

On this clone itself: The same CDR3 can be traced to other DNA sequences in this sample. V and J are TRBV5-1 and TRBJ2-1; D may be TRBD1 (6 bases). CDR1 SGHRS and CDR2 YFSETQ come from the germline V gene. This CDR3 contains 13 residues. V lost 4 bases to trimming and J lost 3 bases, with 8 bases between them. The CDR3 spells CASSLDSYNEQFF. CDR3 nucleotides: TGCGCCAGCAGCCTGGACAGCTACAATGAGCAGTTCTTC. The entire variable domain, with the rest obtained from reference TRBV5-1 and TRBJ2-1, is as follows: KAGVTQTPRYLIKTRGQQVTLSCSPISGHRSVSWYQQTPGQGLQFLFEYFSETQRNKGNFPGRFSGRQFSNSRSEMNVSTLELGDSALYLCASSLDSYNEQFFGPGTRLTVL.

V usage is TRBV6-1 and J usage is TRBJ2-7; TRBD1 matches 9 bases. V was clipped by 6 bases and J by 2 bases; unmatched bases: 5. The germline V gene encodes CDR1 MNHNS and CDR2 SASEGT. CDR3 length: 14 residues. The CDR3 coding sequence is TGTGCCAGCAGCACTACAGGGGGCCCCTACGAGCAGTACTTC. Protein: CASSTTGGPYEQYF.

CDR3 amino acids: CAWSATGNQPQHF. Here the CDR3 DNA reads TGTGCCTGGAGCGCAACGGGCAATCAGCCCCAGCATTTT. The chain recombines TRBV30 with TRBJ1-5, with unresolved D. Germline V gene data show CDR1 as GTSNPN and CDR2 as SVGIG (reference sequence). This CDR3 comprises 13 residues. Between the trimmed V and J ends, which lost 3 bases and 2 bases, there was a span of 8 bases.

The V and J genes are TRBV9 and TRBJ1-3; D not certain. The germline gives CDR1 SGDLS, CDR2 YYNGEE. V lost 3 bases to trimming and J lost 4 bases, with 8 bases between them. CDR3 length equals 13 residues. This CDR3 is CASSELSGNTIYF. DNA for the CDR3: TGTGCCAGCAGCGAACTGAGCGGAAACACCATATATTTT.

This clone has just a few counts. V and J are TRBV11-2 and TRBJ2-1, with D perhaps matching TRBD2 (6 bases). Deletions cut 8 bases from V and 1 base from J, with 15 bases between. The length of the CDR3 is 15 residues. Germline V gives CDR1 SGHAT, CDR2 FQNNGV. The DNA of the CDR3 is TGTGCCAGCGGGGTAAGGAGCGGGTCCTACAATGAGCAGTTCTTC. Its protein product is CASGVRSGSYNEQFF. Full variable domain (remainder filled in from reference TRBV11-2 and TRBJ2-1): EAGVAQSPRYKIIEKRQSVAFWCNPISGHATLYWYQQILGQGPKLLIQFQNNGVVDDSQLPKDRFSAERLKGVDSTLKIQPAKLEDSAVYLCASGVRSGSYNEQFFGPGTRLTVL.

There are a few counts of this clone. The chain has TRBV29-1 and TRBJ1-4; 10 nucleotides agree with TRBD1. After removal of 5 bases from V and 7 bases from J, the junction contained 4 bases not matched to a gene. CDR3 length: 13 amino acids. Germline-derived CDR1 and CDR2 are SQVTM and ANQGSEA. CDR3: CSVQTGGVEKLFF. The DNA for the CDR3 is TGCAGCGTTCAGACAGGGGGCGTTGAAAAACTGTTTTTT. Looking up the rest from reference TRBV29-1 and TRBJ1-4 gives the full variable domain: SAVISQKPSRDICQRGTSLTIQCQVDSQVTMMFWYRQQPGQSLTLIATANQGSEATYESGFVIDKFPISRPNLTFSTLTVSNMSPEDSSIYLCSVQTGGVEKLFFGSGTQLSVL.

The V call is TRBV4-1, the J call TRBJ2-5; TRBD2 matches 7 bases. The germline gives CDR1 MGHRA, CDR2 YSYEKL. The CDR3 spans 15 residues. V gave up 4 bases and J gave up 5 bases; unmatched junction bases: 10. The CDR3 DNA sequence: TGCGCCAGCAGCCGTTGGACTAGAAGTGCTGAGACCCAGTACTTC. Translation gives CASSRWTRSAETQYF.

The chain uses TRBV18 and TRBJ2-1; D may be TRBD1 (6 bases). Germline values: CDR1 KGHSH, CDR2 LQKENI. Trimming cost V 6 bases and J 1 base, with 16 bases left between them. The CDR3 loop spans 16 amino acids. The CDR3 DNA follows: TGTGCCAGCTCGCCCCTCGTGGGGGCGTCCTACAATGAGCAGTTCTTC. Amino acid sequence: CASSPLVGASYNEQFF. Together with reference TRBV18 and TRBJ2-1, the CDR3 gives the full variable domain: NAGVMQNPRHLVRRRGQEARLRCSPMKGHSHVYWYRQLPEEGLKFMVYLQKENIIDESGMPKERFSAEFPKEGPSILRIQQVVRGDSAAYFCASSPLVGASYNEQFFGPGTRLTVL.

The chain couples TRBV4-1 to TRBJ2-1, with 13 bases fitting TRBD2. CDR3 length: 17 amino acids. The ends lost 1 base at V and 13 bases at J; junction bases unmatched: 13. Germline V gene sequence: CDR1 MGHRA, CDR2 YSYEKL. In DNA form, the CDR3 reads TGCGCCAGCAGCCAAGGACGGGGGACTAGCGGGAATTCGAGTCAGTTCTTC. Amino acids: CASSQGRGTSGNSSQFF.

V and J are TRBV27 and TRBJ2-1; the D is unclear. Germline CDR1 reads MNHEY; CDR2 reads SMNVEV (reference sequence). The V end was cut by 3 bases, the J end by 1 base, with 7 bases between. CDR3 length: 14 amino acids. The CDR3: CASSLKQSYNEQFF. The DNA of the CDR3 is TGTGCCAGCAGTTTGAAACAGTCCTACAATGAGCAGTTCTTC.

The chain carries TRBV19 and TRBJ1-3; D might be TRBD1 (5 bases). Germline loops: CDR1 LNHDA, CDR2 SQIVND (reference sequence). V was cut by 4 bases and J by 1 base, with 11 bases left in between. The CDR3 covers 15 residues. CDR3 DNA: TGTGCCAGTAGTACCTCCGGACAATCTGGAAACACCATATATTTT. Translation gives CASSTSGQSGNTIYF.

The V call is TRBV5-1, the J call TRBJ2-1, with 9 nucleotides matching TRBD2. Germline lookup yields CDR1 SGHRS and CDR2 YFSETQ. This CDR3 is 16 amino acids long. V was pared by 4 bases and J by 4 bases, with 9 bases of the junction left unmatched. The CDR3 region is CASSTSGTSLYNEQFF. The CDR3 coding sequence is TGCGCCAGCAGCACTTCCGGGACTAGCCTATACAATGAGCAGTTCTTC.

This clone was seen only a few times. The chain couples TRBV30 to TRBJ2-7; TRBD2 agrees at 13 bases. This CDR3 has 15 amino acids. The J segment lost 5 bases and the V segment lost 2 bases, leaving 6 bases of the junction unmatched. Germline-derived CDR1 and CDR2 are GTSNPN and SVGIG (reference sequence). The CDR3 sequence: CAWSRNGLAGDEQYF. CDR3 sequence (DNA): TGTGCCTGGAGTCGCAACGGACTAGCGGGAGACGAGCAGTACTTC.

The chain employs TRBV6-5 and TRBJ1-5; D is perhaps TRBD1 (6 bases). The length of the CDR3 is 16 residues. Germline V gene data show CDR1 as MNHEY and CDR2 as SVGAGI. The V end lost 2 bases, the J end lost 0 bases, and 11 bases lay between the germline ends. CDR3 loop: CASSYLGTNSNQPQHF. In DNA form, the CDR3 reads TGTGCCAGCAGTTACCTCGGGACAAATAGCAATCAGCCCCAGCATTTT.

With respect to this clone: In the same sample, other DNA sequences code for this CDR3. The gene calls are TRBV10-1 and TRBJ1-1; TRBD1 agrees at 8 bases. This CDR3 region has 14 residues. After removal of 2 bases from V and 4 bases from J, the junction contained 3 bases not matched to a gene. Germline CDR1 is WNHNN and CDR2 is SYGVQD (reference sequence). CDR3 protein: CASSEGTGGTEAFF. The CDR3 region has the DNA TGCGCCAGCAGTGAGGGAACAGGGGGCACTGAAGCTTTCTTT.

This chain uses TRBV6-5 with TRBJ1-2; weak D call: TRBD1 (5 bases). Trimming took off 0 bases at V and 2 bases at J, with 13 bases between the two ends. Per the germline V gene, CDR1 is MNHEY and CDR2 is SVGAGI. CDR3 size: 16 residues. Written as DNA, the CDR3 is TGTGCCAGCAGTTACTCGAAGGGGCGCGAGAACTATGGCTACACCTTC. Protein: CASSYSKGRENYGYTF.